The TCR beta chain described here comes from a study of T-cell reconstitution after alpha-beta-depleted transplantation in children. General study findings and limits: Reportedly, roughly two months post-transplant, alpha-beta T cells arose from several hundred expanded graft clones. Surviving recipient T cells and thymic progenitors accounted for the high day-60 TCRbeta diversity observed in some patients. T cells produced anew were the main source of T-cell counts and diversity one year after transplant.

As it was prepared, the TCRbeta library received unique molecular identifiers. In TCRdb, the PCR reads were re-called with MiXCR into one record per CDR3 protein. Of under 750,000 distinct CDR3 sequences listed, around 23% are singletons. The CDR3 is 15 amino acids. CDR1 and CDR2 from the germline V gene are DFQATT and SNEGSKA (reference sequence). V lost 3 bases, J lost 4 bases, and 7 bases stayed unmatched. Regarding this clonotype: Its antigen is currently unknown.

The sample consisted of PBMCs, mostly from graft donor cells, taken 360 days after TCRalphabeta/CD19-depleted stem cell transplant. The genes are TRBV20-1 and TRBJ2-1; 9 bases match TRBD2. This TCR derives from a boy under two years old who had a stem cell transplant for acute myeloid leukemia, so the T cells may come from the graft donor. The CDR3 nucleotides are TGCAGTGCTAGTGTTAGCGGGGGCCAATACAATGAGCAGTTCTTC. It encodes CSASVSGGQYNEQFF.